What follows are 4 T cell receptor beta chains derived from one specimen sequenced in a study of PD-1 blockade in classical Hodgkin lymphoma. Measured with immunoSEQ multiplex PCR; TCRdb has only the in-frame clones, and not every one. The sample lists more than 25,000 clones, 80% to 90% occurring once. Every patient was affected by relapse after autologous stem cell transplantation, while exposure to brentuximab vedotin was not uniform. The starting material was peripheral blood mononuclear cells (PBMCs), obtained at baseline. These receptors all come from a human donor with classical Hodgkin lymphoma.

The chain employs TRBV2 and TRBJ1-2; D not resolved. CDR3 length: 19 amino acids. Germline V CDR1 and CDR2: SNHLY, FYNNEI. V lost 1 base and J 5 bases, leaving 26 bases between the germline ends. The CDR3 loop is CASSEDKRRVLTPGYGYTF. In nucleotides, the CDR3 is TGTGCCAGCAGTGAAGACAAGAGACGGGTTCTCACTCCCGGATATGGCTACACCTTC.

The rearrangement links TRBV7-9 to TRBJ2-1; 8 nucleotides match TRBD2. Germline CDR1 and CDR2: SEHNR and FQNEAQ (reference sequence). This CDR3 has 16 amino acids. V shed 3 bases, J shed 7 bases, and the junction held 11 bases outside the gene matches. The chain's CDR3 is CASSLEGGGGRNEQFF. The CDR3 DNA reads TGTGCCAGCAGCTTGGAAGGCGGCGGGGGGAGGAATGAGCAGTTCTTC. The complete variable domain, with remaining parts taken from reference TRBV7-9 and TRBJ2-1, reads DTGVSQNPRHKITKRGQNVTFRCDPISEHNRLYWYRQTLGQGPEFLTYFQNEAQLEKSRLLSDRFSAERPKGSFSTLEIQRTEQGDSAMYLCASSLEGGGGRNEQFFGPGTRLTVL.

The chain carries TRBV6-1 and TRBJ1-2, with D tentatively TRBD1 (5 bases). The length of the CDR3 is 16 residues. Trimming took off 1 base at V and 1 base at J, with 13 bases between the two ends. Germline V CDR1 and CDR2: MNHNS, SASEGT. CDR3 DNA sequence: TGTGCCAGCAGTGAAGAGGGCAGGGCCCATAACTATGGCTACACCTTC. Protein: CASSEEGRAHNYGYTF.

In its sample, this clone was seen once. The chain uses TRBV11-2 and TRBJ1-6; D gene unclear. Trimming stripped 4 bases from V and 7 bases from J, with 8 bases between. Germline CDR1 reads SGHAT; CDR2 reads FQNNGV. The CDR3 is 13 residues long. Here the CDR3 reads CASSSRDNSPLHF. CDR3 sequence (DNA): TGTGCCAGCAGCTCCAGAGACAATTCACCCCTCCACTTT.